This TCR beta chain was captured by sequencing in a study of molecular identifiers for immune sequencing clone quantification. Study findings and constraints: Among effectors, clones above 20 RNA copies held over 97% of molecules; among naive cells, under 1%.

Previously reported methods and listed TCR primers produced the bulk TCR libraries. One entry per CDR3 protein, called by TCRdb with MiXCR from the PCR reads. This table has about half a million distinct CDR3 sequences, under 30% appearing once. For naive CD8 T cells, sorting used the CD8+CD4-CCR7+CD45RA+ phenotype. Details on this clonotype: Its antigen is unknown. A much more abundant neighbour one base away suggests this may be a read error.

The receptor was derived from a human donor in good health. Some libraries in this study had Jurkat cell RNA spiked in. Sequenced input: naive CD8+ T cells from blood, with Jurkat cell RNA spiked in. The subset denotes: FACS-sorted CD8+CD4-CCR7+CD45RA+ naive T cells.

The CDR3 spells CARTGTGSTGTQYF. CDR3 coding DNA: TGTGCCAGAACCGGGACGGGTAGCACAGGTACGCAGTATTTT. The chain recombines TRBV2 with TRBJ2-3; D may match TRBD1 or TRBD2 (5 bases each). The CDR3 has 14 residues. CDR1 is SNHLY, CDR2 FYNNEI, per germline.